This T cell receptor (beta chain) was captured by sequencing in a study of T cell responses to AZD1222 COVID-19 vaccine. Notes on the study in general: Donors were largely white British and mainly female; clonal diversity was possibly underestimated. Spike-specific TCR breadth and depth rose after two AZD1222 doses. Just 6 or 7 AZD1222 recipients were seropositive at baseline.

As to this clone: Its antigen is still unknown.

The table came from immunoSEQ multiplex PCR; TCRdb's copy has only in-frame clones and leaves some out. The sample records tens of thousands of clones, approximately 90% being singletons. This specimen consisted of peripheral blood, obtained 28 days after the second AZD1222 dose. This sequence originates from an adult who received the AZD1222 COVID-19 vaccine.

CDR3 nucleotides: TGTGCCAGCAGCCGGACAGGATCCTACCTCCACTTT. Protein: CASSRTGSYLHF. The J gene is TRBJ1-6, the V gene TRBV5-4; 7 nucleotides align to TRBD1. The CDR3 extends over 12 amino acids. V shed 4 bases, J shed 15 bases, and the junction held 7 bases outside the gene matches. Per germline, CDR1 SGHNT and CDR2 YYREEE (reference sequence).